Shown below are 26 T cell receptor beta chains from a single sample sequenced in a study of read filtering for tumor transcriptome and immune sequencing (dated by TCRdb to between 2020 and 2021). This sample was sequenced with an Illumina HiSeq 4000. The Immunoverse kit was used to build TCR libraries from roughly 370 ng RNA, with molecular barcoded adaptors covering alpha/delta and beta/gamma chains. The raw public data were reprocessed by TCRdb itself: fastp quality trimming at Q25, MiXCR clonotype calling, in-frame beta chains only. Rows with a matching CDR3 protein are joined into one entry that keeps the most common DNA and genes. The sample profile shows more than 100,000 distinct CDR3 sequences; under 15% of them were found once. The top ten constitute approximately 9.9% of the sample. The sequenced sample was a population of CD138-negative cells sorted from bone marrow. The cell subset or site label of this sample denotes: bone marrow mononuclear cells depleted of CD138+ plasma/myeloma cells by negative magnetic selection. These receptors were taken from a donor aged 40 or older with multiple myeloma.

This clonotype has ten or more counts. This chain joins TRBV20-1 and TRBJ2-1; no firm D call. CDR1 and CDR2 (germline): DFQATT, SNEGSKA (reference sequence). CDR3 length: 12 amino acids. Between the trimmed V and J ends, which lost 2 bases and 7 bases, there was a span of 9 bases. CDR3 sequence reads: CSARQEWNEQFF. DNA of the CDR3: TGCAGTGCTAGACAGGAATGGAATGAGCAGTTCTTC.

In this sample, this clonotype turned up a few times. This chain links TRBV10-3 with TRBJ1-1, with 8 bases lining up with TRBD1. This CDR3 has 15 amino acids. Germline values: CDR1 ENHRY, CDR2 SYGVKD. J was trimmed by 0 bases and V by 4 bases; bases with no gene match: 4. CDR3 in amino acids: CAISAGQALNTEAFF. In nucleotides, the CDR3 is TGTGCCATCAGTGCGGGACAGGCCTTGAACACTGAAGCTTTCTTT.

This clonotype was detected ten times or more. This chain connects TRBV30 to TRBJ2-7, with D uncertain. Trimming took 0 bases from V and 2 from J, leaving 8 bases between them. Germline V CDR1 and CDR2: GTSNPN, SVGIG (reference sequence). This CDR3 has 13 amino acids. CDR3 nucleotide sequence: TGTGCCTGGAGTGTACCCCCTACCTACGAGCAGTACTTC. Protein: CAWSVPPTYEQYF.

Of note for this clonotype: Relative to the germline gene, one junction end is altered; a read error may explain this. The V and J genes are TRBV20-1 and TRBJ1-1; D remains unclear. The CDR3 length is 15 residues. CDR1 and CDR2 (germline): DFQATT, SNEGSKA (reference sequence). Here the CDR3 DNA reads TGCAGTGCTGGAGACGTTCAGAGGGCTTACACTGAAGCTTTCTTT. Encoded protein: CSAGDVQRAYTEAFF.

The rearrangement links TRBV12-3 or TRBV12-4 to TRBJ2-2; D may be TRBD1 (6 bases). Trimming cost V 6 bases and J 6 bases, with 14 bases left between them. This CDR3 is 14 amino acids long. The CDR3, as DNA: TGTGCCAGCAGCGTAGCAGGGGTCGCCGGGGAGCTGTTTTTT. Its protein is CASSVAGVAGELFF.

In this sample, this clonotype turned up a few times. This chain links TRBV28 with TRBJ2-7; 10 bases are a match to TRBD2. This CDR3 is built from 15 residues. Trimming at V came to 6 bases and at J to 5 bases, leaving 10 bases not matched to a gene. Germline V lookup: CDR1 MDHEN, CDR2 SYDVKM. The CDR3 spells CASSSISGRGNEQYF. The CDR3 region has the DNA TGTGCCAGCAGCTCCATCAGCGGGAGGGGTAACGAGCAGTACTTC.

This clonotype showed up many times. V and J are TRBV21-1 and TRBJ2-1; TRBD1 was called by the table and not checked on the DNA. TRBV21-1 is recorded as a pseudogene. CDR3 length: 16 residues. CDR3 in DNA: TGTGCCAGCAGCAAAGAGGGCGCGAGCTCCTACAATGAGCAGTTCTTC. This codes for CASSKEGASSYNEQFF.

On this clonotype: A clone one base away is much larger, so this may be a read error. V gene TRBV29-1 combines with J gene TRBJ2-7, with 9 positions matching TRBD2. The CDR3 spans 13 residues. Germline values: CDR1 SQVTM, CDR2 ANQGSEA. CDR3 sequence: CGVKTSGSYEQYF. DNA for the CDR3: TGCGGCGTGAAGACTAGCGGTTCCTACGAGCAGTACTTC.

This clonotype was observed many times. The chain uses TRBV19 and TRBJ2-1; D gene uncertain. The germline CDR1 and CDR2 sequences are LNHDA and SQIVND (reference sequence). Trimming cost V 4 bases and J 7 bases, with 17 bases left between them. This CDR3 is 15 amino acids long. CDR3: CASSTSKYAGNEQFF. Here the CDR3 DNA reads TGTGCCAGTAGTACCTCTAAGTACGCAGGTAATGAGCAGTTCTTC.

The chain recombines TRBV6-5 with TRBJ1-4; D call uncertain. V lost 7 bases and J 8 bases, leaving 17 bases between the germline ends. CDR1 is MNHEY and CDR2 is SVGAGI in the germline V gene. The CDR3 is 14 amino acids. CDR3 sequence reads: CASKVKPDGEKLFF. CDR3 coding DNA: TGTGCCAGCAAGGTGAAACCGGATGGGGAAAAACTGTTTTTT.

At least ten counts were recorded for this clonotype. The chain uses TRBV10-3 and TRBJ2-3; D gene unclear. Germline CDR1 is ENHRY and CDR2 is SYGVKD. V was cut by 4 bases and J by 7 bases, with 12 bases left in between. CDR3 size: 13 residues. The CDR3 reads CAISGGLQNTQYF. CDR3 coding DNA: TGTGCCATCAGTGGTGGCCTCCAGAATACGCAGTATTTT.

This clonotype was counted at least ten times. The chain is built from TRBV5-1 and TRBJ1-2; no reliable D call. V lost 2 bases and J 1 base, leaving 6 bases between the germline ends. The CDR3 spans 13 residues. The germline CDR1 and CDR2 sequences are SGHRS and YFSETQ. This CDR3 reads CASSFAVNYGYTF. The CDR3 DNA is TGCGCCAGCAGCTTCGCAGTTAACTATGGCTACACCTTC.

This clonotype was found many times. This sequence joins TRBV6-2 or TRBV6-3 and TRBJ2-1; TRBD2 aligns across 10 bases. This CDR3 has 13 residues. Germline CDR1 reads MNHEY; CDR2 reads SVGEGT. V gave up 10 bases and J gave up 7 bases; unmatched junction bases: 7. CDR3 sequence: CAITSGTKNEQFF. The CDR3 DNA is TGTGCCATCACTAGCGGGACTAAAAATGAGCAGTTCTTC.

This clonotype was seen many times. CDR3 region: CASSLARYEQYF. CDR3 DNA: TGTGCCAGCAGCTTAGCACGCTACGAGCAGTACTTC. The J gene is TRBJ2-7, the V gene TRBV7-9; D is unclear. The CDR3 is 12 residues long. Between the trimmed V and J ends, which lost 0 bases and 3 bases, there was a span of 3 bases. Germline CDR1 and CDR2: SEHNR and FQNEAQ (reference sequence).

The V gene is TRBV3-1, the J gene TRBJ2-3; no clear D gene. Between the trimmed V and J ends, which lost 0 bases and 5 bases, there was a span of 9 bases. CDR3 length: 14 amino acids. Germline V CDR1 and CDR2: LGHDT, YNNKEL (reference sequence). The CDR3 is CASSQDAPLDTQYF. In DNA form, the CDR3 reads TGTGCCAGCAGCCAAGATGCCCCTCTAGATACGCAGTATTTT.

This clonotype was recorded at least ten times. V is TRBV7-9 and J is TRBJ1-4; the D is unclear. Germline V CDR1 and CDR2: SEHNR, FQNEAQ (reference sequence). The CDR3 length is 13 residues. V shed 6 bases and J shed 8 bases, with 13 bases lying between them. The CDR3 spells CASSPREREKLFF. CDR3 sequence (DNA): TGTGCCAGCAGTCCCCGGGAGCGAGAAAAACTGTTTTTT.

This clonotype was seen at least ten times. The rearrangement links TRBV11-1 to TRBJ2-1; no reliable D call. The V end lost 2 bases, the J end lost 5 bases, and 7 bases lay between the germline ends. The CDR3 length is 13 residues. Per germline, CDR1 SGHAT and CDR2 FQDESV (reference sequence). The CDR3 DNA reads TGTGCCAGCAGCTTAAATGAAGACAATGAGCAGTTCTTC. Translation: CASSLNEDNEQFF.

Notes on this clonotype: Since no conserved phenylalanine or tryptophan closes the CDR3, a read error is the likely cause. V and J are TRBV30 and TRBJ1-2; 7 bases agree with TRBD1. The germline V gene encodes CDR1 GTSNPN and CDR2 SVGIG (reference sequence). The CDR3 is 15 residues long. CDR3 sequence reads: CAWRPGTATNYGYTL. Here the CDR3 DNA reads TGTGCCTGGAGACCCGGGACAGCAACTAACTATGGTTACACCCTC.

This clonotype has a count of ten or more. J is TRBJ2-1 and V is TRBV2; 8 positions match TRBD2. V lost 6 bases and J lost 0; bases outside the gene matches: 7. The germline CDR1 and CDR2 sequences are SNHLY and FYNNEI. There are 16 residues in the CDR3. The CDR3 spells CASRRSGSFSYNEQFF. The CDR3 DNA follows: TGTGCCAGCAGGCGGAGCGGGAGTTTCTCCTACAATGAGCAGTTCTTC.

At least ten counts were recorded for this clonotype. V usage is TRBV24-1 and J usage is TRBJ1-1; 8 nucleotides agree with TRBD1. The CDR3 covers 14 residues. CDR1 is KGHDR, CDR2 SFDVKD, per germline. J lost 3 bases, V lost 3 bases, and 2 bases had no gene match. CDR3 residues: CATSDTGGHTEAFF. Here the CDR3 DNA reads TGTGCCACCAGTGATACAGGGGGGCACACTGAAGCTTTCTTT.

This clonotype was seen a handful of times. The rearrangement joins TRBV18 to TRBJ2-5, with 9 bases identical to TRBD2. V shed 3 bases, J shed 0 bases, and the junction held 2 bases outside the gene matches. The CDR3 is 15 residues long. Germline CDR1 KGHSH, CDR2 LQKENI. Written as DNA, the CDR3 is TGTGCCAGCTCACCTCGACTAGCGGACCAAGAGACCCAGTACTTC. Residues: CASSPRLADQETQYF.

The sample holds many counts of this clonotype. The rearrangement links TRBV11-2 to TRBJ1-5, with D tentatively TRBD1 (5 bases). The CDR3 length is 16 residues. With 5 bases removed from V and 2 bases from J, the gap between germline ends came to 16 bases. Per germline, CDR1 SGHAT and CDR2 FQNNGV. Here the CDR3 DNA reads TGTGCCAGCAGCCCGTGGGGCAGGGCAGGCAATCAGCCCCAGCATTTT. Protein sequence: CASSPWGRAGNQPQHF.

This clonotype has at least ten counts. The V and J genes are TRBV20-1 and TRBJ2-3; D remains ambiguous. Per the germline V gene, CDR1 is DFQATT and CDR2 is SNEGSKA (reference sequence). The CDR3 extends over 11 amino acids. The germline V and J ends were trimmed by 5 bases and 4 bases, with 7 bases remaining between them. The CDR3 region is CSAPDPDTQYF. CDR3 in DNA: TGCAGTGCTCCCGACCCAGATACGCAGTATTTT.

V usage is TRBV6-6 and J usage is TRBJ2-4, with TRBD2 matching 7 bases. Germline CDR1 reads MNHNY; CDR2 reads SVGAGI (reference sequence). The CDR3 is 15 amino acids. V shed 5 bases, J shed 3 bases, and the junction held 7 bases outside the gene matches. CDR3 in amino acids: CASSRERGGKNIQYF. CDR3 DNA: TGTGCCAGCAGTAGGGAGCGGGGAGGCAAAAACATTCAGTACTTC.

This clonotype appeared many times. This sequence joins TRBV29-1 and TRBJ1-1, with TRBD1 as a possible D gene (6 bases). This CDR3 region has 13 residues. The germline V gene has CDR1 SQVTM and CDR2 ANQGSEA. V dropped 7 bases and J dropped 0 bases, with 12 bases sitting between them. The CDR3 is CSGRQVMNTEAFF. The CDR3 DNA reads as TGCAGCGGCCGACAGGTTATGAACACTGAAGCTTTCTTT. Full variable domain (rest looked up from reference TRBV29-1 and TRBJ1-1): SAVISQKPSRDICQRGTSLTIQCQVDSQVTMMFWYRQQPGQSLTLIATANQGSEATYESGFVIDKFPISRPNLTFSTLTVSNMSPEDSSIYLCSGRQVMNTEAFFGQGTRLTVV.

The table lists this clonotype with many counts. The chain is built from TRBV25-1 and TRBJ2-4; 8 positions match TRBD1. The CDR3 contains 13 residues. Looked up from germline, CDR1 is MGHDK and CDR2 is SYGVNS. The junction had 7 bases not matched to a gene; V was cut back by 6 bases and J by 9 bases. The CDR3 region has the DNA TGTGCCAGCAGAAAGACAGGGGATGGCATTCAGTACTTC. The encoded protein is CASRKTGDGIQYF.